The 17 T cell receptor beta chains presented below share a single source sample, sequenced in a study of T cell responses to AZD1222 COVID-19 vaccine. Using immunoSEQ multiplex PCR, the repertoire was profiled, and TCRdb retains in-frame clones only, with some absent. The table shows some 86,000 clones, with roughly nine tenths occurring only once. Material: peripheral blood, obtained on day 0 of AZD1222 vaccination. The receptors stem from an adult in good health.

This chain connects TRBV6-5 to TRBJ1-3, with a weak D call TRBD1 (5 bases). The V end lost 8 bases, the J end lost 0 bases, and 11 bases lay between the germline ends. Germline CDR1 reads MNHEY; CDR2 reads SVGAGI. CDR3 size: 14 residues. The CDR3 nucleotides read TGTGCCAGCGGGAGACAGTCCTCTGGAAACACCATATATTTT. It specifies CASGRQSSGNTIYF.

V gene TRBV6-2 or TRBV6-3 combines with J gene TRBJ2-1; 14 bases are a match to TRBD2. After removal of 5 bases from V and 9 bases from J, the junction contained 12 bases not matched to a gene. CDR3 length equals 17 residues. The V gene's germline CDR1 is MNHEY and CDR2 SVGEGT. The CDR3 region has the DNA TGTGCCAGCAGTCCGGGACTAGCGGGAGTGGGTGTGATTGAGCAGTTCTTC. This gives the protein CASSPGLAGVGVIEQFF.

V usage is TRBV28 and J usage is TRBJ2-1, with 8 positions matching TRBD2. Trimming cost V 6 bases and J 4 bases; bases outside gene matches: 17. CDR1 MDHEN and CDR2 SYDVKM come from the germline V gene. CDR3 length: 18 amino acids. The CDR3 DNA is TGTGCCAGCAGCCTTAGTCCCGGGACTAGTTCCATATACAATGAGCAGTTCTTC. Its protein is CASSLSPGTSSIYNEQFF.

V is TRBV11-2 and J is TRBJ2-7; weak D call: TRBD1 (5 bases). Deletions cut 8 bases from V and 5 bases from J, with 10 bases between. Germline lookup yields CDR1 SGHAT and CDR2 FQNNGV. The CDR3 contains 11 residues. This CDR3 is CASAGFHEQYF. CDR3 bases: TGTGCCAGCGCAGGGTTCCACGAGCAGTACTTC.

The chain couples TRBV12-3 or TRBV12-4 to TRBJ2-7, with 7 positions matching TRBD2. V lost 6 bases and J lost 2; bases outside the gene matches: 4. The CDR3 has 13 residues. The CDR3 is CASSSREAYEQYF. The CDR3 region has the DNA TGTGCCAGCAGCTCACGGGAGGCCTACGAGCAGTACTTC.

This chain links TRBV5-1 with TRBJ2-7; a weak D match, TRBD1 (6 bases). CDR1 and CDR2 (germline): SGHRS, YFSETQ. Trimming shortened V by 4 bases and J by 1 base, and 12 bases separated the two germline ends. The CDR3 spans 14 residues. The CDR3 loop is CASSPWTDSYEQYF. CDR3 nucleotides: TGCGCCAGCAGCCCCTGGACAGATTCCTACGAGCAGTACTTC.

The chain joins TRBV5-1 to TRBJ1-2, with 8 bases that match TRBD1. Germline loops: CDR1 SGHRS, CDR2 YFSETQ. V shed 3 bases and J 4 bases; nucleotides not matched to a gene: 5. CDR3 length: 14 residues. CDR3 sequence reads: CASSSRQGIYGYTF. The CDR3 DNA is TGCGCCAGCAGCTCTAGACAGGGGATCTATGGCTACACCTTC. Together with reference TRBV5-1 and TRBJ1-2, the CDR3 gives the full variable domain: KAGVTQTPRYLIKTRGQQVTLSCSPISGHRSVSWYQQTPGQGLQFLFEYFSETQRNKGNFPGRFSGRQFSNSRSEMNVSTLELGDSALYLCASSSRQGIYGYTFGSGTRLTVV.

The chain recombines TRBV9 with TRBJ1-3; D remains ambiguous. Germline V gene data show CDR1 as SGDLS and CDR2 as YYNGEE. The V gene lost 3 bases and the J gene lost 4 bases, with 8 bases spanning the gap. This CDR3 is 13 amino acids long. CDR3 sequence: CASSATGGNTIYF. The DNA for the CDR3 is TGTGCCAGCAGCGCAACCGGCGGAAACACCATATATTTT.

The chain links TRBV19 to TRBJ2-7; the D gene is possibly TRBD2 (5 bases). The CDR3 has 12 residues. The germline CDR1 and CDR2 sequences are LNHDA and SQIVND (reference sequence). The germline V and J ends were trimmed by 4 bases and 7 bases, with 11 bases remaining between them. CDR3 amino acids: CASSNGVGEQYF. As DNA, the CDR3 is TGTGCCAGTAGTAACGGGGTTGGGGAGCAGTACTTC.

This clone was recorded only once. V usage is TRBV5-1 and J usage is TRBJ2-1, with no clear D. Germline V gene sequence: CDR1 SGHRS, CDR2 YFSETQ. CDR3 size: 15 residues. Trimming pared 2 bases from V and 0 bases from J, leaving 9 bases between. This chain's CDR3 is CASSFDPSSYNEQFF. The CDR3 DNA reads TGCGCCAGCAGCTTTGACCCGAGCTCCTACAATGAGCAGTTCTTC.

The gene calls are TRBV18 and TRBJ2-3, with D unresolved. Trimming shortened V by 2 bases and J by 4 bases, and 7 bases separated the two germline ends. CDR1 is KGHSH and CDR2 is LQKENI in the germline V gene. CDR3 length: 13 residues. DNA of the CDR3: TGTGCCAGCTCACCAGGGGAAGCAGATACGCAGTATTTT. This sequence encodes CASSPGEADTQYF.

The chain combines TRBV4-1 with TRBJ1-5; D not resolved. Trimming left V 3 bases short and J 2 bases short, with 11 bases between. The germline V gene has CDR1 MGHRA and CDR2 YSYEKL. The CDR3 sequence is 15 residues long. The CDR3 spells CASSHQTRGNQPQHF. CDR3 nucleotides: TGCGCCAGCAGCCATCAAACACGGGGCAATCAGCCCCAGCATTTT.

The CDR3 sequence is CATSRDRSGRASEQFF. Here the CDR3 DNA reads TGTGCCACCAGCAGAGATCGAAGCGGGAGGGCCTCTGAGCAGTTCTTC. The gene calls are TRBV15 and TRBJ2-1; 10 bases are a match to TRBD2. From germline, CDR1 is LNHNV and CDR2 YYDKDF (reference sequence). J gave up 9 bases and V 0 bases, and 8 bases lay outside the gene matches. This CDR3 has 16 residues.

The CDR3 nucleotides read TGTGCCGTAACAGGGGGAGGGGAGCAGTACTTC. As protein: CAVTGGGEQYF. The chain links TRBV10-3 to TRBJ2-7, with a weak D call TRBD1 (8 bases). Germline values: CDR1 ENHRY, CDR2 SYGVKD. V lost 11 bases to trimming and J lost 7 bases, with 15 bases between them. The CDR3 runs to 11 residues.

The gene calls are TRBV18 and TRBJ1-1, with D maybe TRBD1 (5 bases). Germline V gene sequence: CDR1 KGHSH, CDR2 LQKENI. CDR3 size: 14 residues. Trimming removed 0 bases from V and 4 bases from J, with 9 bases in between. This chain's CDR3 is CASSPPAGPTEAFF. The CDR3 nucleotides are TGTGCCAGCTCACCACCGGCAGGGCCCACTGAAGCTTTCTTT.

This chain uses TRBV9 with TRBJ1-1; D might be TRBD1 (5 bases). There are 13 residues in the CDR3. V lost 4 bases to trimming and J lost 3 bases, with 10 bases between them. Germline lookup yields CDR1 SGDLS and CDR2 YYNGEE. CDR3 in amino acids: CASSPGGDTEAFF. The CDR3, as DNA: TGTGCCAGCAGCCCGGGAGGGGACACTGAAGCTTTCTTT. The entire variable domain, with the rest obtained from reference TRBV9 and TRBJ1-1, is as follows: DSGVTQTPKHLITATGQRVTLRCSPRSGDLSVYWYQQSLDQGLQFLIQYYNGEERAKGNILERFSAQQFPDLHSELNLSSLELGDSALYFCASSPGGDTEAFFGQGTRLTVV.

CDR3 region: CASSVGGGALLNPSYNEQFF. The CDR3, as DNA: TGTGCCAGCAGCGTGGGTGGAGGGGCTCTATTAAACCCGTCCTACAATGAGCAGTTCTTC. This rearrangement joins TRBV6-6 to TRBJ2-1, with D maybe TRBD2 (6 bases). This CDR3 comprises 20 residues. Germline V gene data show CDR1 as MNHNY and CDR2 as SVGAGI (reference sequence). The ends were cut back, 6 bases at V and 1 base at J, with 28 bases in the middle.